Listed here are 25 T cell receptor beta chains from one sample, sequenced in a study of cytomegalovirus exposure and HLA in healthy donors. The PCR was carried out with 60 Vbeta primers and 13 Jbeta primers. Assay used: immunoSEQ multiplex PCR; TCRdb lists only in-frame clones, some missing. The sample lists around 220,000 clones; approximately 80% were seen once. Sample: PBMCs. Receptors were obtained from a girl between 5 and 17 years old in good health and CMV-seronegative.

V and J are TRBV4-1 and TRBJ2-1; TRBD2 aligns across 11 bases. The CDR3 has 16 residues. Trimming removed 4 bases from V and 8 bases from J; junction bases left unmatched: 10. The germline gives CDR1 MGHRA, CDR2 YSYEKL. CDR3 sequence: CASSRIAGGPVDEQFF. CDR3 coding DNA: TGCGCCAGCAGCCGGATAGCGGGGGGGCCAGTGGATGAGCAGTTCTTC.

The chain links TRBV15 to TRBJ1-6; 8 bases align to TRBD1. The CDR3 covers 14 residues. V lost 7 bases, J lost 9 bases, and 8 bases stayed unmatched. Germline V gene lookup returns CDR1 LNHNV and CDR2 YYDKDF (reference sequence). CDR3 sequence reads: CATKAGTGSSPLHF. The CDR3 DNA reads as TGTGCCACCAAGGCTGGGACAGGTAGTTCACCCCTCCACTTT.

The V call is TRBV5-1, the J call TRBJ1-1, with 7 bases that match TRBD1. Germline V gene lookup returns CDR1 SGHRS and CDR2 YFSETQ. The CDR3 extends over 15 amino acids. After removal of 5 bases from V and 3 bases from J, the junction contained 10 bases not matched to a gene. CDR3 nucleotides: TGCGCCAGCAGACGACCGGACAGGACTTACACTGAAGCTTTCTTT. Residues: CASRRPDRTYTEAFF.

The chain is built from TRBV9 and TRBJ2-1, with D unclear. Per germline, CDR1 SGDLS and CDR2 YYNGEE. V was cut by 0 bases and J by 0 bases, with 4 bases left in between. The CDR3 covers 14 residues. CDR3 in amino acids: CASSVASSYNEQFF. The CDR3 DNA follows: TGTGCCAGCAGCGTAGCGAGCTCCTACAATGAGCAGTTCTTC. Complete variable domain (other parts from reference TRBV9 and TRBJ2-1): DSGVTQTPKHLITATGQRVTLRCSPRSGDLSVYWYQQSLDQGLQFLIQYYNGEERAKGNILERFSAQQFPDLHSELNLSSLELGDSALYFCASSVASSYNEQFFGPGTRLTVL.

The chain couples TRBV28 to TRBJ2-7; 7 bases are shared with TRBD2. V dropped 4 bases and J dropped 3; count of bases not matched to a gene: 9. Per germline, CDR1 MDHEN and CDR2 SYDVKM. The CDR3 contains 15 residues. CDR3: CASSSPRGRVYEQYF. The CDR3, as DNA: TGTGCCAGCAGTTCCCCCCGGGGGAGGGTCTACGAGCAGTACTTC.

This chain joins TRBV7-3 and TRBJ2-2, with D possibly matching TRBD1 (7 bases). The CDR3 is made up of 17 amino acids. The V and J ends lost 2 bases and 4 bases respectively, with 17 bases between them. Looked up from germline, CDR1 is SGHTA and CDR2 is FQGTGA. The CDR3 spells CASSLAGQPGSTGELFF. The CDR3 DNA follows: TGTGCCAGCAGCTTAGCGGGACAGCCAGGTTCCACCGGGGAGCTGTTTTTT.

This clone came up a few times. V usage is TRBV5-6 and J usage is TRBJ1-2; D uncertain. Germline V gene lookup returns CDR1 SGHDT and CDR2 YYEEEE. The CDR3 is 14 residues long. Trimming took off 4 bases at V and 8 bases at J, with 18 bases between the two ends. The CDR3 DNA sequence: TGTGCCAGCAGCCCCGACTCTTTTGGGGAGGGCTACACCTTC. Encoded protein: CASSPDSFGEGYTF.

The chain links TRBV4-2 to TRBJ2-5, with D possibly being TRBD2 (6 bases). The CDR3 has 14 amino acids. Germline V gives CDR1 LGHNA, CDR2 YNFKEQ. The germline V and J ends were trimmed by 0 bases and 2 bases, with 7 bases remaining between them. CDR3 protein: CASSQDAGQETQYF. CDR3 nucleotide sequence: TGTGCCAGCAGCCAAGATGCGGGACAAGAGACCCAGTACTTC.

The J gene is TRBJ2-5, the V gene TRBV29-1, with 7 bases identical to TRBD1. This CDR3 contains 12 residues. V lost 4 bases, J lost 4 bases, and 3 bases stayed unmatched. The germline CDR1 and CDR2 sequences are SQVTM and ANQGSEA. The CDR3 spells CSVGSGGETQYF. The CDR3 nucleotides are TGCAGCGTTGGTTCAGGGGGAGAGACCCAGTACTTC.

The chain joins TRBV28 to TRBJ2-3; 12 bases align to TRBD2. This CDR3 region has 15 residues. Per the germline V gene, CDR1 is MDHEN and CDR2 is SYDVKM. J gave up 6 bases and V 7 bases, and 8 bases lay outside the gene matches. The CDR3 DNA is TGTGCCAGCATGGCTAGCGGGGGGGCCAGGGATACGCAGTATTTT. As protein: CASMASGGARDTQYF.

The genes are TRBV27 and TRBJ1-6; 7 bases match TRBD1. V was pared by 2 bases and J by 10 bases, with 5 bases of the junction left unmatched. Germline V gene lookup returns CDR1 MNHEY and CDR2 SMNVEV (reference sequence). This CDR3 has 14 amino acids. In DNA form, the CDR3 reads TGTGCCAGCAGTTTACCTAACAGGGGCTCACCCCTCCACTTT. This codes for CASSLPNRGSPLHF.

The chain combines TRBV27 with TRBJ1-1; 7 bases are shared with TRBD1. The CDR3 contains 15 residues. The ends lost 4 bases at V and 5 bases at J; junction bases unmatched: 10. Germline V gene lookup returns CDR1 MNHEY and CDR2 SMNVEV (reference sequence). This chain's CDR3 is CASSSRDRAKTEAFF. As DNA, the CDR3 is TGTGCCAGCAGTTCAAGGGACAGAGCCAAAACTGAAGCTTTCTTT.

The chain recombines TRBV28 with TRBJ1-1; 9 bases agree with TRBD1. After removal of 5 bases from V and 4 bases from J, the junction contained 14 bases not matched to a gene. The CDR3 contains 17 residues. CDR1 and CDR2 (germline): MDHEN, SYDVKM. The CDR3 bases are TGTGCCAGCAGTCCAATTCCCGGGACAGGGATCGGCACTGAAGCTTTCTTT. Protein: CASSPIPGTGIGTEAFF.

This clone was detected a few times. This chain connects TRBV6-1 to TRBJ2-7; tentatively, D is TRBD2 (6 bases). The CDR3 consists of 14 residues. V gave up 1 base and J gave up 2 bases, with 9 bases separating them. Per the germline V gene, CDR1 is MNHNS and CDR2 is SASEGT. The chain's CDR3 is CASSEVGTPYEQYF. CDR3 DNA sequence: TGTGCCAGCAGTGAAGTCGGGACTCCCTACGAGCAGTACTTC.

The rearrangement joins TRBV29-1 to TRBJ2-1; possibly TRBD2 for D (5 bases). CDR1 is SQVTM, CDR2 ANQGSEA, per germline. The CDR3 has 18 residues. The ends were cut back, 4 bases at V and 1 base at J, with 23 bases in the middle. In nucleotides, the CDR3 is TGCAGCGTTGTGATCGTACGGAGCGGTGGTCCTTCCTACAATGAGCAGTTCTTC. This sequence encodes CSVVIVRSGGPSYNEQFF.

The V call is TRBV19, the J call TRBJ2-1; perhaps TRBD2 as D (6 bases). V was shortened by 0 bases and J by 12 bases, with 9 bases between the two germline ends. The CDR3 totals 12 residues. Looked up from germline, CDR1 is LNHDA and CDR2 is SQIVND (reference sequence). CDR3 protein: CASSIDLGGQFF. The DNA of the CDR3 is TGTGCCAGTAGTATAGATCTGGGGGGGCAGTTCTTC.

The chain uses TRBV10-3 and TRBJ1-1; D gene unclear. CDR3 length: 11 amino acids. Trimming left V 2 bases short and J 7 bases short, with 5 bases between. The germline CDR1 and CDR2 sequences are ENHRY and SYGVKD. This CDR3 reads CAISETYEAFF. CDR3 sequence (DNA): TGTGCCATCAGTGAGACATATGAAGCTTTCTTT.

This chain's CDR3 is CASSLGTSGSADTQYF. The CDR3 DNA sequence: TGTGCCAGCAGCTTAGGGACTAGCGGGAGCGCAGATACGCAGTATTTT. The chain combines TRBV7-3 with TRBJ2-3; TRBD2 matches at 14 bases. V trimming: 2 bases; J trimming: 4 bases; junction bases outside the gene matches: 2. Germline lookup yields CDR1 SGHTA and CDR2 FQGTGA. The CDR3 is 16 amino acids.

The J gene is TRBJ1-5, the V gene TRBV28; 11 bases match TRBD1. Germline CDR1 is MDHEN and CDR2 is SYDVKM. This CDR3 has 14 residues. Trimming removed 6 bases from V and 6 bases from J; junction bases left unmatched: 4. The CDR3: CASRWTGGTQPQHF. The CDR3 DNA reads as TGTGCCAGCAGGTGGACAGGGGGCACTCAGCCCCAGCATTTT.

V gene TRBV9 combines with J gene TRBJ1-1; 7 positions agree with TRBD1. CDR3 length: 15 amino acids. Germline CDR1 and CDR2: SGDLS and YYNGEE. The V segment lost 4 bases and the J segment 0 bases; nucleotides outside the gene matches: 6. In DNA form, the CDR3 reads TGTGCCAGCAGCTCCTCGGACAGGATGAACACTGAAGCTTTCTTT. It is translated as CASSSSDRMNTEAFF.

A remark on this clone: The sample holds other DNA sequences that translate to the same CDR3. The chain joins TRBV7-3 to TRBJ1-1; 7 bases are a match to TRBD1. Germline V gene sequence: CDR1 SGHTA, CDR2 FQGTGA. The CDR3 contains 13 residues. Germline trimming cut 5 bases from V and 1 base from J; bases unmatched to any gene: 1. The CDR3 spells CASSRDRNTEAFF. CDR3 nucleotides: TGTGCCAGCAGCCGGGACAGGAACACTGAAGCTTTCTTT.

This chain links TRBV29-1 with TRBJ1-1; D might be TRBD1 (6 bases). Germline CDR1 and CDR2: SQVTM and ANQGSEA. This CDR3 contains 13 residues. V lost 4 bases, J lost 5 bases, and 14 bases lay in between. The CDR3 protein is CSVAYNRETEAFF. CDR3 coding DNA: TGCAGCGTTGCATATAACAGGGAGACTGAAGCTTTCTTT.

The V call is TRBV4-2, the J call TRBJ1-2; 8 bases map to TRBD1. J lost 5 bases, V lost 4 bases, and 12 bases had no gene match. Germline assignment: CDR1 LGHNA and CDR2 YNFKEQ. The CDR3 totals 16 residues. The CDR3 loop is CASSLRIPGQDYGYTF. CDR3 nucleotides: TGTGCCAGCAGCCTTCGTATTCCGGGACAGGATTATGGCTACACCTTC.

The chain carries TRBV7-9 and TRBJ1-1; D is possibly TRBD1 (6 bases). The V end lost 2 bases, the J end lost 10 bases, and 23 bases lay between the germline ends. The CDR3 is 16 residues long. Germline CDR1 reads SEHNR; CDR2 reads FQNEAQ (reference sequence). Here the CDR3 reads CASSLQGATGPSGAFF. The CDR3 bases are TGTGCCAGCAGCTTACAAGGCGCGACAGGACCATCTGGAGCTTTCTTT. Variable domain in full (rest from reference TRBV7-9 and TRBJ1-1): DTGVSQNPRHKITKRGQNVTFRCDPISEHNRLYWYRQTLGQGPEFLTYFQNEAQLEKSRLLSDRFSAERPKGSFSTLEIQRTEQGDSAMYLCASSLQGATGPSGAFFGQGTRLTVV.

In its sample, this clone was seen once. The rearrangement links TRBV4-2 to TRBJ2-2; 13 bases are shared with TRBD2. The trim removed 4 bases at V and 2 bases at J, leaving 1 base unmatched. Germline lookup yields CDR1 LGHNA and CDR2 YNFKEQ. This CDR3 is built from 16 residues. The CDR3 is CASSPGLAGNTGELFF. The CDR3 nucleotides are TGTGCCAGCAGCCCGGGACTAGCGGGAAACACCGGGGAGCTGTTTTTT.